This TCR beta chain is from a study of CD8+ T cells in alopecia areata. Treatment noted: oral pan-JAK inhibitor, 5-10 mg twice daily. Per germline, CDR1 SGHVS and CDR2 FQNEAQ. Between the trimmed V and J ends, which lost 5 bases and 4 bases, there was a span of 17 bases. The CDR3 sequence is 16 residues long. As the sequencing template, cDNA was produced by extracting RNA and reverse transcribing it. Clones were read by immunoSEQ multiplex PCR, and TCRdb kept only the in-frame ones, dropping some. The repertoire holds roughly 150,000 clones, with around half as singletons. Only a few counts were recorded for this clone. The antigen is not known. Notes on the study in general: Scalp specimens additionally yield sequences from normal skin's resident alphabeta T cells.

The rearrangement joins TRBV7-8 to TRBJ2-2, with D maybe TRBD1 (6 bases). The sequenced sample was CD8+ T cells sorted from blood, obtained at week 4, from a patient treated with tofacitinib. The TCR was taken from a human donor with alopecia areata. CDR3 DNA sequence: TGTGCCAGCAGCCTTACTGGGGGCCGTGGCACCGGGGAGCTGTTTTTT. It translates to CASSLTGGRGTGELFF.